This paragraph covers one T cell receptor beta chain sequence. Its cognate antigen is unknown. Using its own MiXCR run on the 5' RACE reads, TCRdb lists one record per CDR3 protein. Of 180,000 or so distinct CDR3 sequences in the sample, approximately 10% were seen once. The CDR3 is made up of 15 amino acids. V dropped 7 bases and J dropped 6; count of bases not matched to a gene: 12. CDR1 is MNHEY and CDR2 is SMNVEV in the germline V gene (reference sequence). The data were taken from a study of T cells after yellow fever vaccination. Findings and limits, study-wide: Peak timing came faster in the weaker secondary response, day 5 versus 15. Clonotypes appearing in both CD4 and CD8 compartments existed, and their share was small.

The sequence was obtained from a man aged 18 to 29 who received the YFV17D yellow fever vaccine. Source: CD8+ T cells sorted from PBMCs, taken 15 days after the yellow fever booster vaccination. V usage is TRBV27 and J usage is TRBJ2-3, with TRBD2 identical over 8 bases. DNA for the CDR3: TGTGCCAGCAATTCGGGCGGGGGGCATACGGATACGCAGTATTTT. As protein: CASNSGGGHTDTQYF.